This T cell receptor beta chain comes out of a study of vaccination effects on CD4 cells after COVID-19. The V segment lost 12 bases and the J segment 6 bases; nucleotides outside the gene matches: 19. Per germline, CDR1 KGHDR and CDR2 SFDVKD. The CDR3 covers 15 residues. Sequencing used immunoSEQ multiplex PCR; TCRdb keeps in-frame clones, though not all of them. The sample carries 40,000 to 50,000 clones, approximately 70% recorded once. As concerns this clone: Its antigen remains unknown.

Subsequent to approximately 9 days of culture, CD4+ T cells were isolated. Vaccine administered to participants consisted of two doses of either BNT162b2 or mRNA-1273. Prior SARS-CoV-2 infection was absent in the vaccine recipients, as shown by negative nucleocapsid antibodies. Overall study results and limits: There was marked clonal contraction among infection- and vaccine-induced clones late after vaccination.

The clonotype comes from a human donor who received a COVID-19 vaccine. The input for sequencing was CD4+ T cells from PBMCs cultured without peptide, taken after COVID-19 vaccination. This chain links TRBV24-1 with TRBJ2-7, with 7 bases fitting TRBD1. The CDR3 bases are TGTGCCTCCCACGGCGCCGCGACAGGGTGCTCCGAGCAGTACTTC. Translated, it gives CASHGAATGCSEQYF.